This T cell receptor beta chain was sequenced for a study of T-cell reconstitution after alpha-beta-depleted transplantation in children. This clonotype appeared a few times. For TCRbeta, the library was prepared with unique molecular identifiers. TCRdb called the PCR reads again in MiXCR, with one record for every CDR3 protein. The sample yields around 370,000 distinct CDR3 sequences, roughly 15% seen once. Losses at the gene ends were 0 bases for V and 3 bases for J; bases not matched to a gene: 4. The CDR3 runs to 15 residues. Germline lookup yields CDR1 SGHRS and CDR2 YFSETQ. The TCR comes from a male patient between 2 and 10 years old who had a stem cell transplant for acute lymphoblastic leukemia, so the T cells may come from the graft donor. This rearrangement joins TRBV5-1 to TRBJ2-7; 9 nucleotides match TRBD1. This specimen consisted of PBMCs, mostly from graft donor cells, obtained 360 days after TCRalphabeta/CD19-depleted stem cell transplant. The CDR3 bases are TGCGCCAGCAGCTTGGCGACAGGGGGTATCTACGAGCAGTACTTC. Translation: CASSLATGGIYEQYF.